This T cell receptor beta chain comes out of a study of T-cell memory formation after mild COVID-19. TCRdb re-called the 5' RACE reads with MiXCR, one entry per CDR3 protein. The sample carries some 150,000 distinct CDR3 sequences, 15% to 20% recorded once. The CDR3 has 15 amino acids. CDR1 and CDR2 (germline): SGHRS, YFSETQ. The trim removed 4 bases at V and 2 bases at J, leaving 8 bases unmatched. Sequences were obtained from PBMCs or a T cell subset sorted from them (not recorded which). The TCR comes from an adult woman who had mild COVID-19 (a few samples of this study predate the infection). Cell type and time point are not known. This chain connects TRBV5-1 to TRBJ1-1; TRBD1 aligns across 7 bases. This CDR3 is CASSLRQGPNTEAFF. The DNA for the CDR3 is TGCGCCAGCAGCCTTCGACAGGGTCCTAACACTGAAGCTTTCTTT. Using reference TRBV5-1 and TRBJ1-1 for the parts outside the CDR3, the full variable domain is KAGVTQTPRYLIKTRGQQVTLSCSPISGHRSVSWYQQTPGQGLQFLFEYFSETQRNKGNFPGRFSGRQFSNSRSEMNVSTLELGDSALYLCASSLRQGPNTEAFFGQGTRLTVV.